A selection of T cell receptor beta chains follows, all from one sample in a study of T-cell reconstitution after alpha-beta-depleted transplantation in children. TCRdb analysed the PCR reads with MiXCR anew, one entry per CDR3 protein. The sample consists of approximately 430,000 distinct CDR3 sequences, roughly 15% of them appearing once. The sample here was PBMCs, mostly from graft donor cells, taken 360 days after TCRalphabeta/CD19-depleted stem cell transplant. The receptors here all came from a boy younger than two who had a stem cell transplant for Wiskott-Aldrich syndrome, so the T cells may come from the graft donor. The CDR3 runs from the conserved cysteine through the conserved F or W. The order of the fields is V gene, D gene, clone size, J gene, CDR3 length, CDR3 DNA, CDR3 protein. D genes are given only for firm matches. The listing skips clone size in some rows; elsewhere it reads once, few, many or a size class.

TRBV24-1,TRBD1,few,TRBJ2-1,15,TGTGCCACCACGGGTAGGGACAGCCGCTACAATGAGCAGTTCTTC,CATTGRDSRYNEQFF
TRBV7-9,-,-,TRBJ1-1,12,TGTGCCAGCAGCTTAGCGCAGACGGAAGCTTTCTTT,CASSLAQTEAFF
TRBV5-1,-,few,TRBJ2-3,19,TGCGCCAGCAGCTTGGCCCTAGGGGGTAGCCTACTTTTCACAGATACGCAGTATTTT,CASSLALGGSLLFTDTQYF
TRBV19,-,few,TRBJ1-3,15,TGTGCCAGTAGTGTAACCGGGAGCTCTGGAAACACCATATATTTT,CASSVTGSSGNTIYF
TRBV6-1,-,once,TRBJ1-1,12,TGTGCCAGCAGTGAACGTGGGAGGAGAGCTTTCTTT,CASSERGRRAFF
TRBV19,-,-,TRBJ2-2,15,TGTGCCAGTAGTTCCCCGAGGGGTTTCACCGGGGAGCTGTTTTTT,CASSSPRGFTGELFF
TRBV20-1,-,-,TRBJ2-1,12,TGCAGTGCTTCCGGGACTTACAATGAGCAGTTCTTC,CSASGTYNEQFF
TRBV11-2,-,few,TRBJ2-7,14,TGTGCCAGCAGCTTTCTAGCGTTCTCCTACGAGCAGTACTTC,CASSFLAFSYEQYF
TRBV11-2,-,-,TRBJ2-1,15,TGTGCCAGCAGCTCTGGACTACACTCCTACAATGAGCAGTTCTTC,CASSSGLHSYNEQFF
TRBV5-1,-,few,TRBJ2-5,15,TGCGCCAGCAGCTTGGGGGGAAAAGGACAAGAGACCCAGTACTTC,CASSLGGKGQETQYF
TRBV5-1,-,-,TRBJ2-5,13,TGCGCCAGCAGCGGTAATCTCCAAGAGACCCAGTACTTC,CASSGNLQETQYF
TRBV6-1,-,few,TRBJ1-3,14,TGTGCCAGCAGCCCCCGGGCCTCTGGAAACACCATATATTTT,CASSPRASGNTIYF
TRBV4-1,-,many,TRBJ2-7,17,TGCGCCAGCAGCCTAACTACCGCTGGCCCCAGCTCCTACGAGCAGTACTTC,CASSLTTAGPSSYEQYF
TRBV5-4,-,-,TRBJ2-1,14,TGTGCCAGCAGCTTGTGGCAGGTGTACAATGAGCAGTTCTTC,CASSLWQVYNEQFF
TRBV29-1,TRBD1,few,TRBJ1-2,12,TGCAGCGTTTTAACAGGGGGCGGAGGCTACACCTTC,CSVLTGGGGYTF
TRBV3-1,-,-,TRBJ2-3,15,TGTGCCAGCAGCCAACGACCAGGCCGCACAGATACGCAGTATTTT,CASSQRPGRTDTQYF
TRBV5-6,TRBD1,few,TRBJ2-7,17,TGTGCCAGCAGCCAAACGGTACGACAGGGATTTTCCTACGAGCAGTACTTC,CASSQTVRQGFSYEQYF
TRBV24-1,-,-,TRBJ2-5,12,TGTGCCACCAGTGATTTCGCGGGGACCCAGTACTTC,CATSDFAGTQYF
TRBV5-1,TRBD1,few,TRBJ2-6,17,TGCGCCAGCAGCTTGGTTCCGACAGGGGTTGGGGCCAACGTCCTGACTTTC,CASSLVPTGVGANVLTF
TRBV5-1,-,few,TRBJ2-1,14,TGCGCCAGCAGCACCCCACTAGGGTACAATGAGCAGTTCTTC,CASSTPLGYNEQFF
TRBV5-6,TRBD1,few,TRBJ1-2,15,TGTGCCAGCAGCCTGACAGGGGCGCCCCTATATGGCTACACCTTC,CASSLTGAPLYGYTF
TRBV2,-,few,TRBJ1-1,14,TGTGCCAGCACCTATCAGGCCCTGAACACTGAAGCTTTCTTT,CASTYQALNTEAFF
TRBV5-5,TRBD2,few,TRBJ2-1,17,TGTGCCAGCAGCTTGGCATTTAGTCTAGCGGAATTCAATGAGCAGTTCTTC,CASSLAFSLAEFNEQFF
TRBV5-1,-,few,TRBJ2-1,15,TGCGCCAGCAGCTTGAGCCCAGGGTCAGGCAATGAGCAGTTCTTC,CASSLSPGSGNEQFF
TRBV20-1,TRBD2,-,TRBJ2-1,15,TGCAGTGCTAGTCGGTTAGCGGGTGGGGGGAATGAGCAGTTCTTC,CSASRLAGGGNEQFF
TRBV15,TRBD1,-,TRBJ2-5,14,TGTGCCACCAGCAGAGGCAGGGGGCAAGAGACCCAGTACTTC,CATSRGRGQETQYF
TRBV27,-,-,TRBJ1-2,13,TGTGCCAGCAGTTCGAGTTGGGGCTATGGCTACACCTTC,CASSSSWGYGYTF
TRBV20-1,-,-,TRBJ2-5,18,TGCAGTGCTAACCCCTTCCGGAAAGGGACGCCCCCAGGAGAGACCCAGTACTTC,CSANPFRKGTPPGETQYF
TRBV5-1,-,-,TRBJ2-5,14,TGCGCCAGCAGCCCCGACAGCGGTCAAGAGACCCAGTACTTC,CASSPDSGQETQYF
TRBV6-2/TRBV6-3,TRBD2,few,TRBJ2-7,17,TGTGCCAGCAGTTACTCGATCCGACTAGCGTCTTCCTACGAGCAGTACTTC,CASSYSIRLASSYEQYF
TRBV9,-,many,TRBJ2-5,14,TGTGCCAGCAGCGTTCGGGTAGGAGAAGAGACCCAGTACTTC,CASSVRVGEETQYF
TRBV4-1,-,-,TRBJ1-5,18,TGCGCCAGCAGCCAAGATCGGGGCAGCTTTAATAGCAATCAGCCCCAGCATTTT,CASSQDRGSFNSNQPQHF
TRBV30,-,-,TRBJ2-1,15,TGTGCCTGGAGTACTGGGCGGGTCCATAACAATGAGCAGTTCTTC,CAWSTGRVHNNEQFF
TRBV10-3,-,many,TRBJ2-2,13,TGTGCCATCAGGACAGGGAACACCGGGGAGCTGTTTTTT,CAIRTGNTGELFF
TRBV5-1,-,-,TRBJ2-2,17,TGCGCCAGCAGCCTCGAACCGCCGGGGGCGAACACCGGGGAGCTGTTTTTT,CASSLEPPGANTGELFF
TRBV24-1,-,-,TRBJ2-3,12,TGTGCCACCAGTCAGAACATAGGTACGCAGTATTTT,CATSQNIGTQYF
TRBV20-1,-,-,TRBJ2-7,14,TGCAGTGCCCGATCATGGGTCCCTCCCTACGAGCAGTACTTC,CSARSWVPPYEQYF
TRBV15,TRBD1,few,TRBJ2-3,16,TGTGCCACCAGCAGAGCGCGGACAGGGAGGCTAGATACGCAGTATTTT,CATSRARTGRLDTQYF
TRBV20-1,TRBD2,few,TRBJ2-3,15,TGCAGTGCTCCGTGGATAGCGGGGGCCACAGATACGCAGTATTTT,CSAPWIAGATDTQYF
TRBV9,TRBD2,-,TRBJ2-1,17,TGTGCCAGCAGTCCTAGCGGGAGGCCGAGCTCCTACAATGAGCAGTTCTTC,CASSPSGRPSSYNEQFF
TRBV12-3/TRBV12-4,TRBD2,few,TRBJ2-2,17,TGTGCCAGCAGTTTGGGAAGGACTAGCGCGAACACCGGGGAGCTGTTTTTT,CASSLGRTSANTGELFF
TRBV5-1,TRBD1,many,TRBJ2-5,13,TGCGCCAGCAGCTACAGGGGCGGAGAGACCCAGTACTTC,CASSYRGGETQYF
TRBV5-1,-,-,TRBJ2-5,14,TGCGCCAGCAGCTCGGGGTCTTACCAAGAGACCCAGTACTTC,CASSSGSYQETQYF
TRBV28,-,many,TRBJ2-7,13,TGTGCCAGCGAACCTGCAAGCTCCTACGAGCAGTACTTC,CASEPASSYEQYF
TRBV5-1,TRBD1,-,TRBJ2-3,15,TGCGCCAGCAGCTCGGACAGGATGTGGACAGATACGCAGTATTTT,CASSSDRMWTDTQYF
TRBV12-3/TRBV12-4,-,-,TRBJ2-7,13,TGTGCCAGCAGTTTCACAGGGAAATACGAGCAGTACTTC,CASSFTGKYEQYF
TRBV5-1,-,few,TRBJ2-3,13,TGCGCCAGCTGTTCTGGGTGGTCAGATACGCAGTATTTT,CASCSGWSDTQYF
TRBV27,TRBD1,-,TRBJ2-1,19,TGTGCCAGCAGTCACCGGGACAGGGTCATCGGGAGCTCCTACAATGAGCAGTTCTTC,CASSHRDRVIGSSYNEQFF
TRBV7-2,-,few,TRBJ2-1,17,TGTGCCAGCAGCTTAGGAACAGGATTAAGCTCCTACAATGAGCAGTTCTTC,CASSLGTGLSSYNEQFF
TRBV12-3/TRBV12-4,-,few,TRBJ2-7,14,TGTGCCAGCAGTTTCGGGGGAAATGCCTACGAGCAGTACTTC,CASSFGGNAYEQYF
TRBV6-5,TRBD1,-,TRBJ2-1,14,TGTGCCAGCAGTTACTCCCTACAGGGGGGATTTGTGTTCTTC,CASSYSLQGGFVFF
TRBV6-1,TRBD2,few,TRBJ2-1,14,TGTGCCAGCAGTCGACTAGCGGGAGTGTATGAGCAGTTCTTC,CASSRLAGVYEQFF
TRBV11-2,-,few,TRBJ1-4,19,TGTGCCAGCAGCTTGAATACCCTTGGGACATTGTCAACTAATGAAAAACTGTTTTTT,CASSLNTLGTLSTNEKLFF
TRBV10-3,TRBD2,-,TRBJ2-7,13,TGTGCCATCAGTCAGGGACTAGCGGAAGAGCAGTACTTC,CAISQGLAEEQYF
TRBV12-3/TRBV12-4,-,-,TRBJ2-3,16,TGTGCCAGCAGTTTTGGAGGGTGGGTTAGCACAGATACGCAGTATTTT,CASSFGGWVSTDTQYF
TRBV2,-,-,TRBJ2-1,11,TGTGCCAGCAGAAACTACAATGAGCAGTTCTTC,CASRNYNEQFF